A selection of T cell receptor beta chains follows, all from one sample in a study of blood T cell repertoires in COVID-19. Sequencing was performed with immunoSEQ multiplex PCR; in TCRdb, only in-frame clones are kept and a portion is missing. The sample has 55,000 to 85,000 clones, around 79% seen once. Sequenced sample: peripheral blood. The receptors come from a man between 60 and 75 years old with active or convalescent COVID-19. The CDR3 runs from the conserved cysteine through the conserved F or W. The order of the fields is J gene, CDR3 length, V gene, clone size, D gene, CDR3 protein, CDR3 DNA. A D gene is named only where the DNA matches it firmly. Clone size, where shown, is once, few, many, or a class for clones that have expanded.

J gene: TRBJ1-5; CDR3 length: 17; V gene: TRBV28; clone size: -; D gene: -; CDR3 protein: CASSFWGAGDSNQPQHF; CDR3 DNA: TGTGCCAGCAGTTTTTGGGGGGCGGGGGATAGCAATCAGCCCCAGCATTTT
J gene: TRBJ1-4; CDR3 length: 13; V gene: TRBV30; clone size: few; D gene: -; CDR3 protein: CAWSLLSPEKLFF; CDR3 DNA: TGTGCCTGGAGTCTTCTCTCCCCCGAAAAACTGTTTTTT
J gene: TRBJ1-6; CDR3 length: 16; V gene: TRBV30; clone size: -; D gene: TRBD1; CDR3 protein: CAWSETGLPYNSPLHF; CDR3 DNA: TGTGCCTGGAGTGAGACAGGGCTCCCCTATAATTCACCCCTCCACTTT
J gene: TRBJ1-1; CDR3 length: 13; V gene: TRBV30; clone size: -; D gene: -; CDR3 protein: CAWSVEPNTEAFF; CDR3 DNA: TGTGCCTGGAGTGTTGAGCCAAACACTGAAGCTTTCTTT
J gene: TRBJ2-1; CDR3 length: 19; V gene: TRBV3-1/TRBV3-2; clone size: -; D gene: TRBD2; CDR3 protein: CASSSATNARGGSYNEQFF; CDR3 DNA: TGTGCCAGCAGCTCTGCTACCAACGCTCGGGGGGGCTCCTACAATGAGCAGTTCTTC
J gene: TRBJ1-1; CDR3 length: 15; V gene: TRBV27; clone size: -; D gene: -; CDR3 protein: CASSLNSGGWTEAFF; CDR3 DNA: TGTGCCAGCAGTTTGAATTCCGGGGGTTGGACTGAAGCTTTCTTT
J gene: TRBJ1-5; CDR3 length: 18; V gene: TRBV6-4; clone size: once; D gene: TRBD1; CDR3 protein: CASNGVQGARGLNQPQHF; CDR3 DNA: TGTGCCAGCAACGGCGTCCAGGGGGCGAGGGGGCTGAATCAGCCCCAGCATTTT
J gene: TRBJ1-1; CDR3 length: 13; V gene: TRBV3-1/TRBV3-2; clone size: -; D gene: -; CDR3 protein: CASSLRTATEAFF; CDR3 DNA: TGTGCCAGCAGCCTTCGGACAGCCACTGAAGCTTTCTTT
J gene: TRBJ2-7; CDR3 length: 14; V gene: TRBV18; clone size: few; D gene: -; CDR3 protein: CASSPESGFYEQYF; CDR3 DNA: TGTGCCAGCTCACCAGAATCAGGCTTCTACGAGCAGTACTTC
J gene: TRBJ1-1; CDR3 length: 16; V gene: TRBV4-3; clone size: few; D gene: TRBD1; CDR3 protein: CASSQDREGGGTEAFF; CDR3 DNA: TGCGCCAGCAGCCAAGATCGCGAAGGGGGCGGGACTGAAGCTTTCTTT
J gene: TRBJ1-5; CDR3 length: 13; V gene: TRBV30; clone size: -; D gene: -; CDR3 protein: CAWSVRQNQPQHF; CDR3 DNA: TGTGCCTGGAGTGTACGTCAGAATCAGCCCCAGCATTTT
J gene: TRBJ2-1; CDR3 length: 13; V gene: TRBV10-3; clone size: -; D gene: TRBD2; CDR3 protein: CAISGLAGDEQFF; CDR3 DNA: TGTGCCATCAGTGGCCTAGCGGGCGATGAGCAGTTCTTC
J gene: TRBJ2-5; CDR3 length: 16; V gene: TRBV3-1/TRBV3-2; clone size: -; D gene: TRBD1; CDR3 protein: CASSRRQGVYGETQYF; CDR3 DNA: TGTGCCAGCAGCCGTCGACAGGGGGTATATGGGGAGACCCAGTACTTC
J gene: TRBJ1-2; CDR3 length: 14; V gene: TRBV5-1; clone size: -; D gene: -; CDR3 protein: CASSPGIGGYGYTF; CDR3 DNA: TGCGCCAGCAGCCCGGGGATCGGAGGCTATGGCTACACCTTC
J gene: TRBJ2-1; CDR3 length: 16; V gene: TRBV6-2/TRBV6-3; clone size: once; D gene: -; CDR3 protein: CASSPPFAGMAGEQFF; CDR3 DNA: TGTGCCAGCAGCCCCCCGTTTGCGGGGATGGCCGGTGAGCAGTTCTTC
J gene: TRBJ2-7; CDR3 length: 16; V gene: TRBV5-4; clone size: -; D gene: TRBD1; CDR3 protein: CASSLVPGGVQDEQYF; CDR3 DNA: TGTGCCAGCAGCTTGGTTCCAGGGGGCGTACAAGACGAGCAGTACTTC
J gene: TRBJ1-3; CDR3 length: 16; V gene: TRBV11-2; clone size: -; D gene: -; CDR3 protein: CASSLRGGDSGNTIYF; CDR3 DNA: TGTGCCAGCAGCTTACGGGGGGGAGACTCTGGAAACACCATATATTTT
J gene: TRBJ1-4; CDR3 length: 16; V gene: TRBV5-1; clone size: few; D gene: -; CDR3 protein: CASSTVLQGSGEKLFF; CDR3 DNA: TGCGCCAGCAGTACCGTCTTACAGGGATCAGGTGAAAAACTGTTTTTT
J gene: TRBJ2-1; CDR3 length: 15; V gene: TRBV29-1; clone size: -; D gene: TRBD2; CDR3 protein: CSVDAGGSSYNEQFF; CDR3 DNA: TGCAGCGTTGACGCGGGGGGGAGCTCCTACAATGAGCAGTTCTTC
J gene: TRBJ2-2; CDR3 length: 12; V gene: TRBV10-3; clone size: -; D gene: -; CDR3 protein: CAISGGAGELFF; CDR3 DNA: TGTGCCATCAGTGGAGGAGCCGGGGAGCTGTTTTTT
J gene: TRBJ2-3; CDR3 length: 13; V gene: TRBV5-1; clone size: -; D gene: -; CDR3 protein: CASSPGEGDTQYF; CDR3 DNA: TGCGCCAGCAGTCCGGGAGAGGGAGATACGCAGTATTTT
J gene: TRBJ2-2; CDR3 length: 13; V gene: TRBV25-1; clone size: -; D gene: -; CDR3 protein: CASSEYGRGELFF; CDR3 DNA: TGTGCCAGCAGTGAATATGGCAGGGGGGAGCTGTTTTTT
J gene: TRBJ1-2; CDR3 length: 13; V gene: TRBV19; clone size: -; D gene: -; CDR3 protein: CASSTQGDLGYTF; CDR3 DNA: TGTGCCAGTAGTACGCAGGGTGACCTTGGCTACACCTTC
J gene: TRBJ2-7; CDR3 length: 19; V gene: TRBV18; clone size: few; D gene: TRBD1; CDR3 protein: CASSPNFRDRLAIADEQYF; CDR3 DNA: TGTGCCAGCTCTCCCAATTTTCGGGACAGGCTAGCGATTGCTGACGAGCAGTACTTC
J gene: TRBJ2-5; CDR3 length: 13; V gene: TRBV5-1; clone size: -; D gene: TRBD1; CDR3 protein: CASSPGGSETQYF; CDR3 DNA: TGCGCCAGCAGTCCAGGGGGCTCCGAGACCCAGTACTTC
J gene: TRBJ2-2; CDR3 length: 14; V gene: TRBV5-1; clone size: once; D gene: TRBD1; CDR3 protein: CASRLDRGAGELFF; CDR3 DNA: TGCGCCAGCAGGCTGGACAGGGGGGCCGGGGAGCTGTTTTTT
J gene: TRBJ2-1; CDR3 length: 13; V gene: TRBV2; clone size: -; D gene: -; CDR3 protein: CASRGLSLDEQFF; CDR3 DNA: TGTGCCAGCAGGGGCCTGTCCCTCGATGAGCAGTTCTTC
J gene: TRBJ2-2; CDR3 length: 14; V gene: TRBV2; clone size: -; D gene: -; CDR3 protein: CASRRVVDTGELFF; CDR3 DNA: TGTGCCAGCAGGAGGGTAGTCGACACCGGGGAGCTGTTTTTT
J gene: TRBJ2-5; CDR3 length: 15; V gene: TRBV19; clone size: -; D gene: -; CDR3 protein: CASSIGPDNQETQYF; CDR3 DNA: TGTGCCAGTAGTATAGGACCGGACAACCAAGAGACCCAGTACTTC
J gene: TRBJ2-5; CDR3 length: 14; V gene: TRBV9; clone size: -; D gene: -; CDR3 protein: CASSVTAGQETQYF; CDR3 DNA: TGTGCCAGCAGCGTTACGGCAGGGCAAGAGACCCAGTACTTC
J gene: TRBJ1-6; CDR3 length: 14; V gene: TRBV6-6; clone size: -; D gene: -; CDR3 protein: CASNRGADGMPLHF; CDR3 DNA: TGTGCCAGCAATCGGGGGGCCGACGGTATGCCCCTCCACTTT
J gene: TRBJ2-2; CDR3 length: 14; V gene: TRBV19; clone size: few; D gene: -; CDR3 protein: CASRVLAFTGELFF; CDR3 DNA: TGTGCCAGTAGGGTTCTAGCGTTCACCGGGGAGCTGTTTTTT
J gene: TRBJ2-3; CDR3 length: 12; V gene: TRBV19; clone size: -; D gene: -; CDR3 protein: CASSSRGNTQYF; CDR3 DNA: TGTGCCAGTAGTAGTCGGGGGAATACGCAGTATTTT
J gene: TRBJ1-2; CDR3 length: 14; V gene: TRBV4-1; clone size: few; D gene: -; CDR3 protein: CASSHPPGGYGYTF; CDR3 DNA: TGCGCCAGCAGCCATCCTCCGGGGGGATATGGCTACACCTTC
J gene: TRBJ2-3; CDR3 length: 9; V gene: TRBV29-1; clone size: -; D gene: -; CDR3 protein: CSVDVTQYF; CDR3 DNA: TGCAGCGTTGACGTTACGCAGTATTTT
J gene: TRBJ1-2; CDR3 length: 16; V gene: TRBV6-4; clone size: -; D gene: -; CDR3 protein: CASSALAGPGIGGYTF; CDR3 DNA: TGTGCCAGCAGTGCGCTCGCAGGGCCAGGCATTGGCGGCTACACCTTC
J gene: TRBJ2-7; CDR3 length: 17; V gene: TRBV9; clone size: once; D gene: TRBD2; CDR3 protein: CASSVVGSGAHSYEQYF; CDR3 DNA: TGTGCCAGCAGCGTAGTCGGAAGCGGGGCCCACTCCTACGAGCAGTACTTC
J gene: TRBJ1-5; CDR3 length: 13; V gene: TRBV4-1; clone size: -; D gene: -; CDR3 protein: CASSQERDQPQHF; CDR3 DNA: TGCGCCAGCAGCCAAGAGAGGGATCAGCCCCAGCATTTT
J gene: TRBJ2-3; CDR3 length: 16; V gene: TRBV4-2; clone size: -; D gene: -; CDR3 protein: CASSQAGYRGSDTQYF; CDR3 DNA: TGTGCCAGCAGCCAAGCGGGGTACCGGGGGTCCGATACGCAGTATTTT
J gene: TRBJ2-5; CDR3 length: 13; V gene: TRBV3-1/TRBV3-2; clone size: -; D gene: -; CDR3 protein: CASSQGTEETQYF; CDR3 DNA: TGTGCCAGCAGCCAAGGGACTGAGGAGACCCAGTACTTC
J gene: TRBJ2-7; CDR3 length: 16; V gene: TRBV5-5; clone size: -; D gene: TRBD1; CDR3 protein: CASSVRDRLDLYEQYF; CDR3 DNA: TGTGCCAGCAGCGTGAGGGACAGGTTAGACCTTTACGAGCAGTACTTC
J gene: TRBJ1-4; CDR3 length: 14; V gene: TRBV28; clone size: -; D gene: TRBD1; CDR3 protein: CASSPTGAGEKLFF; CDR3 DNA: TGTGCCAGCAGTCCGACAGGGGCGGGTGAAAAACTGTTTTTT
J gene: TRBJ1-6; CDR3 length: 15; V gene: TRBV7-2; clone size: -; D gene: TRBD1; CDR3 protein: CASSEDRGPNSPLHF; CDR3 DNA: TGTGCCAGCAGCGAGGACAGGGGGCCTAATTCACCCCTCCACTTT
J gene: TRBJ1-4; CDR3 length: 12; V gene: TRBV7-9; clone size: -; D gene: -; CDR3 protein: CASGGLNEKLFF; CDR3 DNA: TGTGCCAGCGGCGGGTTAAATGAAAAACTGTTTTTT
J gene: TRBJ1-4; CDR3 length: 13; V gene: TRBV4-2; clone size: -; D gene: -; CDR3 protein: CASSQERGGKLFF; CDR3 DNA: TGTGCCAGCAGCCAAGAACGGGGTGGAAAACTGTTTTTT
J gene: TRBJ2-2; CDR3 length: 16; V gene: TRBV28; clone size: -; D gene: TRBD2; CDR3 protein: CASRPPGLANTGELFF; CDR3 DNA: TGTGCCAGCAGGCCCCCGGGACTAGCTAACACCGGGGAGCTGTTTTTT
J gene: TRBJ1-1; CDR3 length: 13; V gene: TRBV9; clone size: few; D gene: -; CDR3 protein: CASKPSGGTEAFF; CDR3 DNA: TGTGCCAGCAAACCTTCGGGGGGCACTGAAGCTTTCTTT